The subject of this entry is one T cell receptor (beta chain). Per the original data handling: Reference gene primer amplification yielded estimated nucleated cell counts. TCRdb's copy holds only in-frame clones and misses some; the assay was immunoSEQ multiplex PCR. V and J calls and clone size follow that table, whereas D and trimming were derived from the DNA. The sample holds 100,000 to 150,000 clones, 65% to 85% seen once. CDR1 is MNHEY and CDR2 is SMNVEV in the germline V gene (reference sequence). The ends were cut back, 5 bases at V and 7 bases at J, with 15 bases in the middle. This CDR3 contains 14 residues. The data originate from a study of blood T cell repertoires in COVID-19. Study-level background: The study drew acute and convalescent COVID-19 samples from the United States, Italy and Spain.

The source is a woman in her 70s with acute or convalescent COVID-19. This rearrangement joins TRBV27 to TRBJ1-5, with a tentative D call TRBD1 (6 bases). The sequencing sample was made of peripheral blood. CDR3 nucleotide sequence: TGTGCCAGCAGTAATACAGGGTTACAACAGCCCCAGCATTTT. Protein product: CASSNTGLQQPQHF.